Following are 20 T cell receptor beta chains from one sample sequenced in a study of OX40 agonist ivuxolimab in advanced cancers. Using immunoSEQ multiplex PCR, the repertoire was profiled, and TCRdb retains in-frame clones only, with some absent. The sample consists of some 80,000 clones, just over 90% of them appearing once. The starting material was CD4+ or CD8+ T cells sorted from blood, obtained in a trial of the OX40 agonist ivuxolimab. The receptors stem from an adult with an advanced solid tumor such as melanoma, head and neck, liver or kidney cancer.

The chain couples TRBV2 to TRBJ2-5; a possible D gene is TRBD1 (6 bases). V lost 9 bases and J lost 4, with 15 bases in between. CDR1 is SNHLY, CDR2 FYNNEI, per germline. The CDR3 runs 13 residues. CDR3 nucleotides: TGTGCCAGAGGGTTAGGGGGTGGAGAGACCCAGTACTTC. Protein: CARGLGGGETQYF.

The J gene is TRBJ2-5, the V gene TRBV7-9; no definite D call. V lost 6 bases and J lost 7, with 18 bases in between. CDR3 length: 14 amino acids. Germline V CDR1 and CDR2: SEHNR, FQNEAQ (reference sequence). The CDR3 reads CASRPGSTKGTQYF. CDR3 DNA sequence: TGTGCCAGCAGACCGGGTTCAACAAAGGGGACCCAGTACTTC.

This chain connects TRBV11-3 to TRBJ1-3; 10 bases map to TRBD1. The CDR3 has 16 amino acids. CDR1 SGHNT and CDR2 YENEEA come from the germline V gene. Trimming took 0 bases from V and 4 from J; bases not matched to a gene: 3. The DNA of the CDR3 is TGTGCCAGCAGCTTAGAGGGACAGGGGTGGGGAAACACCATATATTTT. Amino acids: CASSLEGQGWGNTIYF.

CDR3 loop: CASSPLSVRANTEAFF. The CDR3 DNA reads as TGTGCCAGCTCACCACTAAGTGTCAGGGCGAACACTGAAGCTTTCTTT. This chain connects TRBV18 to TRBJ1-1; D is possibly TRBD1 (5 bases). The CDR3 has 16 amino acids. The V and J ends lost 1 base and 1 base respectively, with 13 bases between them. Looked up from germline, CDR1 is KGHSH and CDR2 is LQKENI.

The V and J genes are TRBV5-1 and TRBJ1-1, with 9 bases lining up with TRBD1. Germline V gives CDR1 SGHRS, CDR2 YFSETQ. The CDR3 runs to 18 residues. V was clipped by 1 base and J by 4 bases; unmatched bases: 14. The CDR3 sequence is CASSLPGTGIRSGTEAFF. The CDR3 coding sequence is TGCGCCAGCAGCTTGCCCGGGACAGGGATCCGATCGGGCACTGAAGCTTTCTTT. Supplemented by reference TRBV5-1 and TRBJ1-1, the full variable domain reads KAGVTQTPRYLIKTRGQQVTLSCSPISGHRSVSWYQQTPGQGLQFLFEYFSETQRNKGNFPGRFSGRQFSNSRSEMNVSTLELGDSALYLCASSLPGTGIRSGTEAFFGQGTRLTVV.

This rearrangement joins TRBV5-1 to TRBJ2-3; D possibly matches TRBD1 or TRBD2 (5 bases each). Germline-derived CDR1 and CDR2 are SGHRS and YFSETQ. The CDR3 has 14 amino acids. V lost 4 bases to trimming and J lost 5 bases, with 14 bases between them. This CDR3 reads CASSNRDPRDTQYF. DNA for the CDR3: TGCGCCAGCAGCAACCGGGACCCAAGAGATACGCAGTATTTT.

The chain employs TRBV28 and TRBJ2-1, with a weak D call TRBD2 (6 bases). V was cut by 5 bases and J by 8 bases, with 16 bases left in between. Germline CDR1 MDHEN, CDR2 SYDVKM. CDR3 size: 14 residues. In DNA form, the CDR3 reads TGTGCCAGCAGTACCCGGACTATTCCTGATGAGCAGTTCTTC. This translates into CASSTRTIPDEQFF.

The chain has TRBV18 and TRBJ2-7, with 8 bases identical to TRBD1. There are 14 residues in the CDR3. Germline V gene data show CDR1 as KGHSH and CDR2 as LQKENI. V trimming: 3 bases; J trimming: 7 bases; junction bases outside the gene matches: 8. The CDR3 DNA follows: TGTGCCAGCTCACCGGGCAGGGGGCGCGGAGAGCAGTACTTC. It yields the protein CASSPGRGRGEQYF.

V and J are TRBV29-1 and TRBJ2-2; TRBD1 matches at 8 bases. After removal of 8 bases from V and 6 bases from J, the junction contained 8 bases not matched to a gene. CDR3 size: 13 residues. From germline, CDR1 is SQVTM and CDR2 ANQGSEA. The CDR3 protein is CSTRTGQAGELFF. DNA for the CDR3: TGCAGCACAAGGACAGGGCAAGCCGGGGAGCTGTTTTTT.

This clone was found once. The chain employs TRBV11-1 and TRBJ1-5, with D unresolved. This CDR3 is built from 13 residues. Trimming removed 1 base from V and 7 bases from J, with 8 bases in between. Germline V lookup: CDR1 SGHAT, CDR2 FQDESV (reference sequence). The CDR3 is CASSLVAGQPQHF. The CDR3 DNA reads TGTGCCAGCAGCTTAGTCGCTGGCCAGCCCCAGCATTTT.

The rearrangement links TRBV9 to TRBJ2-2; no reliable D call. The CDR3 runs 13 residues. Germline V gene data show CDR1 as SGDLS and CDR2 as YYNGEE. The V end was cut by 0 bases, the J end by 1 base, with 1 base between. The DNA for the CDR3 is TGTGCCAGCAGCGTAGGGAACACCGGGGAGCTGTTTTTT. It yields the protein CASSVGNTGELFF.

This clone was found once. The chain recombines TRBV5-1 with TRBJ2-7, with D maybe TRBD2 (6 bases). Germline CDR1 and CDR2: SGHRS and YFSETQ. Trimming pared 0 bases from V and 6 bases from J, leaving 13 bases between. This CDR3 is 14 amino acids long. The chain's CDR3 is CASSLAGLRGEQYF. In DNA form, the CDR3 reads TGCGCCAGCAGCTTGGCAGGACTACGGGGCGAGCAGTACTTC.

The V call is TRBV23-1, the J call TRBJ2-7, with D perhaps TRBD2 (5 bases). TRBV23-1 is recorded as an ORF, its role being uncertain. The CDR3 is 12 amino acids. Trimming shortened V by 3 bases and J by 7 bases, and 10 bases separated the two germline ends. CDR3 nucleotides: TGCGCCAGCAGTCACCAACCGGGGGAGCAGTACTTC. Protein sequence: CASSHQPGEQYF.

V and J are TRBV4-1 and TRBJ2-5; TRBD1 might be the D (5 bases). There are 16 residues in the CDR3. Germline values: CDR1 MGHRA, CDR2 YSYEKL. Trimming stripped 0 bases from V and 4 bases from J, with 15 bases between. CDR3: CASSQDSWQGRETQYF. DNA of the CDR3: TGCGCCAGCAGCCAAGATTCCTGGCAGGGAAGAGAGACCCAGTACTTC.

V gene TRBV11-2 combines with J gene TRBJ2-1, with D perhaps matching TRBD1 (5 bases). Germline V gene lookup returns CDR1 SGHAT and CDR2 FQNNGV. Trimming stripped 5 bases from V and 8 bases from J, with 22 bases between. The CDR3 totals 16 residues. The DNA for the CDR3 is TGTGCCAGCAGCCCGATGGGGCAGGGAAAAGGAGATGAGCAGTTCTTC. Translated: CASSPMGQGKGDEQFF.

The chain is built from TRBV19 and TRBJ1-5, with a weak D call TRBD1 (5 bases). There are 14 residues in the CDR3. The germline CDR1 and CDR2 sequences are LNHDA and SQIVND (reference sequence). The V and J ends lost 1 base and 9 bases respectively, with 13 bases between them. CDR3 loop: CASSIVLQGRPQHF. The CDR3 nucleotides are TGTGCCAGTAGTATAGTACTCCAGGGTCGGCCCCAGCATTTT.

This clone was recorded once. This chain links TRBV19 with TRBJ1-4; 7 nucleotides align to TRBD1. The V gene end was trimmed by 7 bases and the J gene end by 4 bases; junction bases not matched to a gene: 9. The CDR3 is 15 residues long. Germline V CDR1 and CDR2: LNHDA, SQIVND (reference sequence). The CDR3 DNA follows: TGTGCCAGTAACCCTACAGGGGCCAATAATGAAAAACTGTTTTTT. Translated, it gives CASNPTGANNEKLFF. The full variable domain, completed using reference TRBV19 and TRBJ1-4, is DGGITQSPKYLFRKEGQNVTLSCEQNLNHDAMYWYRQDPGQGLRLIYYSQIVNDFQKGDIAEGYSVSREKKESFPLTVTSAQKNPTAFYLCASNPTGANNEKLFFGSGTQLSVL.

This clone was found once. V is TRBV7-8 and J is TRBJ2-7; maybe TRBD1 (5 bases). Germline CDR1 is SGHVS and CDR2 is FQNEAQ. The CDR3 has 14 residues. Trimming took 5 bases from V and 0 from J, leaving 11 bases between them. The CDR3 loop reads CASSPRQFSYEQYF. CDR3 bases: TGTGCCAGCAGCCCCCGACAGTTCTCCTACGAGCAGTACTTC.

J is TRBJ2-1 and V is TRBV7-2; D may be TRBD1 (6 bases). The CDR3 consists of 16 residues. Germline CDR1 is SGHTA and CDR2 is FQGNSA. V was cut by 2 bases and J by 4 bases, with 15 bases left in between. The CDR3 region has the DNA TGTGCCAGCAGCTTAAGGACAGCCGTCGGGTACAATGAGCAGTTCTTC. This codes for CASSLRTAVGYNEQFF.

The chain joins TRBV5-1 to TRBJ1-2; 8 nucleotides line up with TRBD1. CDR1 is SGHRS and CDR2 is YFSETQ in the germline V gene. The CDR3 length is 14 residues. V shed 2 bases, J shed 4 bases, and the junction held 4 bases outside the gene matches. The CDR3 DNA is TGCGCCAGCAGCTTTAACGGACAGGGCTATGGCTACACCTTC. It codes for CASSFNGQGYGYTF. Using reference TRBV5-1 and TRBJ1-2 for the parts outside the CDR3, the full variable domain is KAGVTQTPRYLIKTRGQQVTLSCSPISGHRSVSWYQQTPGQGLQFLFEYFSETQRNKGNFPGRFSGRQFSNSRSEMNVSTLELGDSALYLCASSFNGQGYGYTFGSGTRLTVV.